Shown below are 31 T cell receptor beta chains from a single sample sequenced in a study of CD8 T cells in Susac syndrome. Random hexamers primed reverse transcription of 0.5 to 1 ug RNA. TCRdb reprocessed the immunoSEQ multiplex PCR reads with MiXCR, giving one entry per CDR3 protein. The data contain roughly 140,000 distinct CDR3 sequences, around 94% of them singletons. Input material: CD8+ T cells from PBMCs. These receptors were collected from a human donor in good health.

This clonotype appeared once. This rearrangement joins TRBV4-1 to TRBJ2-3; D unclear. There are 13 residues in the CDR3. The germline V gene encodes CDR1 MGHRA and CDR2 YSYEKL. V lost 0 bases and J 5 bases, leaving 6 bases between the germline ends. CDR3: CASSQESQDTQYF. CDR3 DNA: TGCGCCAGCAGCCAAGAATCCCAAGATACGCAGTATTTT.

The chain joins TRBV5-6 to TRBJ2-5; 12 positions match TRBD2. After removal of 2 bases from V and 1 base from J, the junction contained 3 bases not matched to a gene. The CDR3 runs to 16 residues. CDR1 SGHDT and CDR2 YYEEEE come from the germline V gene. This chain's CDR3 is CASSFGLAGIQETQYF. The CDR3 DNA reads TGTGCCAGCAGCTTCGGACTAGCGGGAATCCAAGAGACCCAGTACTTC.

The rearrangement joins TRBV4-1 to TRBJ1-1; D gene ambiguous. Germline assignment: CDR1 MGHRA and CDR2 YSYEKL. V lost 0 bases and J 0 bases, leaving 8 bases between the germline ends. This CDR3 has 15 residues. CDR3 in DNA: TGCGCCAGCAGCCAAGAGGAGTACATGAACACTGAAGCTTTCTTT. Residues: CASSQEEYMNTEAFF.

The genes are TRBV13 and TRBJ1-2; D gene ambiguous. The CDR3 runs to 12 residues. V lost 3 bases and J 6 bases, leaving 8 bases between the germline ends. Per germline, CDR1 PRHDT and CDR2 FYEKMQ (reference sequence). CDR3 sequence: CASSFSEDGYTF. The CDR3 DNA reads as TGTGCCAGCAGCTTTTCCGAGGATGGCTACACCTTC.

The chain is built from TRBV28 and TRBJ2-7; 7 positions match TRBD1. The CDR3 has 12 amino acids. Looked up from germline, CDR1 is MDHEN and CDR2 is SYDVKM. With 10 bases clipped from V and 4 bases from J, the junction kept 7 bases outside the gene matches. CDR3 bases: TGTGCCATCGGACAGGAAGGGTACGAGCAGTACTTC. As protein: CAIGQEGYEQYF.

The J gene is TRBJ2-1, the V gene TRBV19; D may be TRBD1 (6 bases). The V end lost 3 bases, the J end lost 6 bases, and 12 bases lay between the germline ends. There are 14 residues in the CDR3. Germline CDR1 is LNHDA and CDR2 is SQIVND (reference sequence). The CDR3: CASSMNTGLNEQFF. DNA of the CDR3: TGTGCCAGTAGTATGAATACAGGGCTCAATGAGCAGTTCTTC.

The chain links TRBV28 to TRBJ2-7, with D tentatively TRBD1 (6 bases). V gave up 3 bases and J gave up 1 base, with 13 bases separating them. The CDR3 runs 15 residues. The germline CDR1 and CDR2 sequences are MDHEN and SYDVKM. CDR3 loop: CASSFQGYGSYEQYF. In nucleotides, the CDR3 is TGTGCCAGCAGTTTCCAGGGGTATGGGTCCTACGAGCAGTACTTC.

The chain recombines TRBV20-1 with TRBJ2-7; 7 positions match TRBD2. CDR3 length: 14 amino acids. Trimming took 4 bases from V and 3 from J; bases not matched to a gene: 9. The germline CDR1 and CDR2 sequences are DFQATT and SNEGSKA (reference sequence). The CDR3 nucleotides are TGCAGTGCTACCGGGCGGGAGAATATCTACGAGCAGTACTTC. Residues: CSATGRENIYEQYF.

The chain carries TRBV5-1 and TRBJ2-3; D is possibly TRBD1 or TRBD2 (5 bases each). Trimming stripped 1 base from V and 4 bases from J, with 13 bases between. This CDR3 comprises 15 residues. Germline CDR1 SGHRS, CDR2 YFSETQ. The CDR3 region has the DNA TGCGCCAGCAGCTTGAAAGGGGTCGGGGCAGATACGCAGTATTTT. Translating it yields CASSLKGVGADTQYF.

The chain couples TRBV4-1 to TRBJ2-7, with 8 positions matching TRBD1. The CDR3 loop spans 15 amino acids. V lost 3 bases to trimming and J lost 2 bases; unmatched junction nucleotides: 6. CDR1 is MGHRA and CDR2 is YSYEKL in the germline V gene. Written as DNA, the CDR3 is TGCGCCAGCAGCCACCAACCGGGACAGGCCTACGAGCAGTACTTC. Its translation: CASSHQPGQAYEQYF.

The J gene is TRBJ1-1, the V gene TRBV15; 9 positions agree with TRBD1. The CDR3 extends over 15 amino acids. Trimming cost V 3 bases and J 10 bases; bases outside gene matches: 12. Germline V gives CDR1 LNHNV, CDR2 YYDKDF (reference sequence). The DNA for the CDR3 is TGTGCCACCAGCAGGCATCCGGGACAGGGAACTTTAGCTTTCTTT. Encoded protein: CATSRHPGQGTLAFF.

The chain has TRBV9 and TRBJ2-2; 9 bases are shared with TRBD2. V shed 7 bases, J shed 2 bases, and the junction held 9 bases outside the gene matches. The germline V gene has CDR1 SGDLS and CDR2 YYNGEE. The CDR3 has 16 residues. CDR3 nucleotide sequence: TGTGCCAGCCATCCGGTAGCGGGAGCTAACACCGGGGAGCTGTTTTTT. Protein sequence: CASHPVAGANTGELFF.

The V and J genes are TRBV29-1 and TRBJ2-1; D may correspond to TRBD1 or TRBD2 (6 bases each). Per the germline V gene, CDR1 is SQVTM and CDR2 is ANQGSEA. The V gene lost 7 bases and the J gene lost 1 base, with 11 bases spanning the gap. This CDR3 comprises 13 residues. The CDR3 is CSARGGSYNEQFF. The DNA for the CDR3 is TGCAGCGCCCGAGGGGGGTCCTACAATGAGCAGTTCTTC.

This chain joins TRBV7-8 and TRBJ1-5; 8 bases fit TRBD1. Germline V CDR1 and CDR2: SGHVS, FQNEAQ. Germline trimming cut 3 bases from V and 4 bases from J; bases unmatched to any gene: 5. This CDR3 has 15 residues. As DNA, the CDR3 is TGTGCCAGCAGCTTCTTTCGGACAGGGAATCAGCCCCAGCATTTT. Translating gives CASSFFRTGNQPQHF.

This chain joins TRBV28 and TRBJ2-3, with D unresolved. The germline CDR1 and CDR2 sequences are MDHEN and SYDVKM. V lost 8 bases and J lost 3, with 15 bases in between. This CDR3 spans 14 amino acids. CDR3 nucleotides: TGTGCCAGCTCCCCTAAGAGGTTGACAGATACGCAGTATTTT. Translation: CASSPKRLTDTQYF.

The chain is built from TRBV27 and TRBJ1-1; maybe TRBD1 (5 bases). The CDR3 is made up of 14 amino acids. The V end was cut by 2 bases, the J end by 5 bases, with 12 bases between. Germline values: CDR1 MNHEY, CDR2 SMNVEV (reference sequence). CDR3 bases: TGTGCCAGCAGTTTAGACAGCCGAGGAACTGAAGCTTTCTTT. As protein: CASSLDSRGTEAFF.

CDR3 DNA: TGCAGTGCTAGTGCGCAGGGCCCTAACTATGGCTACACCTTC. Translation gives CSASAQGPNYGYTF. The chain has TRBV20-1 and TRBJ1-2; D is possibly TRBD1 (5 bases). The CDR3 length is 14 residues. V lost 3 bases, J lost 0 bases, and 11 bases lay in between. Looked up from germline, CDR1 is DFQATT and CDR2 is SNEGSKA (reference sequence).

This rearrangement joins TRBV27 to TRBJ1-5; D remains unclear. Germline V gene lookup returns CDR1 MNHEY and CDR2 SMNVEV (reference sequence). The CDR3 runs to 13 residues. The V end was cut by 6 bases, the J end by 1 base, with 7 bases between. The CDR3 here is CASRPGSNQPQHF. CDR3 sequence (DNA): TGTGCCAGCAGACCTGGGAGCAATCAGCCCCAGCATTTT.

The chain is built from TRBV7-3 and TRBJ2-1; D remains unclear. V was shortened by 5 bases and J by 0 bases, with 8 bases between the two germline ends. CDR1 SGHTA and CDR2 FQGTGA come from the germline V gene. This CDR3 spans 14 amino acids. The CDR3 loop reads CASSPEASYNEQFF. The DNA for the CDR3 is TGTGCCAGCAGCCCCGAGGCCTCCTACAATGAGCAGTTCTTC.

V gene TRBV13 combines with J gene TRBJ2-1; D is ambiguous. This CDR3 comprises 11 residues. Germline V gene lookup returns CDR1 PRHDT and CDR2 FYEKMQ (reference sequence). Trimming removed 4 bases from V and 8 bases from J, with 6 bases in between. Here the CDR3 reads CASSSIHEQFF. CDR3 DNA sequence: TGTGCCAGCAGCTCAATACATGAGCAGTTCTTC.

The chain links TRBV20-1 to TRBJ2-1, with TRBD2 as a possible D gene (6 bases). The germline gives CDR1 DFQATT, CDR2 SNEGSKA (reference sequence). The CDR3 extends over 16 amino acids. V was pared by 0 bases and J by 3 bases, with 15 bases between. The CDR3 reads CSARDKTGVFYNEQFF. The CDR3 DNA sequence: TGCAGTGCTAGAGATAAAACGGGAGTCTTCTACAATGAGCAGTTCTTC.

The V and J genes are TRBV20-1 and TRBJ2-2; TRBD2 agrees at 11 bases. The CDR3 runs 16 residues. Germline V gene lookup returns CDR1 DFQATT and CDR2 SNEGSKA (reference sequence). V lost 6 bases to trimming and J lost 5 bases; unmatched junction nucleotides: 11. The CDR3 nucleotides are TGCAGTGCCGAGAGGCAACTAGCGGGAGTTACCGGGGAGCTGTTTTTT. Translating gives CSAERQLAGVTGELFF.

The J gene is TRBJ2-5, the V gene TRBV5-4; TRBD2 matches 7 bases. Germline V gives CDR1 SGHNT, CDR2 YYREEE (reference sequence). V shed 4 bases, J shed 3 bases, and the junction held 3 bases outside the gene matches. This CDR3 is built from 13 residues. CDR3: CASSPTSEETQYF. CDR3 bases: TGTGCCAGCAGCCCCACTAGCGAAGAGACCCAGTACTTC.

The CDR3 nucleotides are TGTGCCAGCAGCGAAAGGGGTGGGAACATTCAGTACTTC. Amino acids: CASSERGGNIQYF. The chain uses TRBV7-9 and TRBJ2-4, with a possible D match to TRBD1 (5 bases). This CDR3 comprises 13 residues. Germline lookup yields CDR1 SEHNR and CDR2 FQNEAQ (reference sequence). The V and J ends lost 5 bases and 7 bases respectively, with 12 bases between them.

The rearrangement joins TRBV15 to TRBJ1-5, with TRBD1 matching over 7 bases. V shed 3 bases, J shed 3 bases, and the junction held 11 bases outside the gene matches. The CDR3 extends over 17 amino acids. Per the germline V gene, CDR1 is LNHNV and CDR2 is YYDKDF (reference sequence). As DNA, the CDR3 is TGTGCCACCAGCAGCCCCGGGACAGAAACACCCAATCAGCCCCAGCATTTT. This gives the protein CATSSPGTETPNQPQHF.

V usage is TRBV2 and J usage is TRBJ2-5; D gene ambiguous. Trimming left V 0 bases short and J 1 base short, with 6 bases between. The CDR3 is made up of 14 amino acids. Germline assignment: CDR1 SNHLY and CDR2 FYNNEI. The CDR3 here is CASSEAGSQETQYF. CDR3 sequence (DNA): TGTGCCAGCAGTGAAGCGGGATCCCAAGAGACCCAGTACTTC.

The CDR3 reads CASSWGINTEAFF. In nucleotides, the CDR3 is TGTGCCAGCAGCTGGGGGATAAACACTGAAGCTTTCTTT. The chain carries TRBV11-1 and TRBJ1-1; a weak D match, TRBD1 (5 bases). V was trimmed by 4 bases and J by 2 bases, leaving 8 bases between them. The germline V gene has CDR1 SGHAT and CDR2 FQDESV (reference sequence). This CDR3 comprises 13 residues.

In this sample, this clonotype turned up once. CDR3 loop: CASSFPGVDTQYF. The CDR3, as DNA: TGTGCCAGCAGTTTCCCGGGAGTAGATACGCAGTATTTT. This chain uses TRBV28 with TRBJ2-3, with D possibly TRBD2 on 6 matching bases. CDR1 and CDR2 from the germline V gene are MDHEN and SYDVKM. V was pared by 3 bases and J by 5 bases, with 9 bases between. CDR3 length equals 13 residues. Full variable domain (missing parts from reference TRBV28 and TRBJ2-3): DVKVTQSSRYLVKRTGEKVFLECVQDMDHENMFWYRQDPGLGLRLIYFSYDVKMKEKGDIPEGYSVSREKKERFSLILESASTNQTSMYLCASSFPGVDTQYFGPGTRLTVL.

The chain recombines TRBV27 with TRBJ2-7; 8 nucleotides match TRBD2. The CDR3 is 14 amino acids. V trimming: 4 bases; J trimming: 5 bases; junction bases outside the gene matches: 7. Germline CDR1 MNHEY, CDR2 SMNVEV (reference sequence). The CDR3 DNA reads TGTGCCAGCAGTTCAAGCGGGAGCGGGAACGAGCAGTACTTC. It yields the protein CASSSSGSGNEQYF.

CDR3 sequence (DNA): TGTGCCAGCAGTTGGCCGGGACACGGCTACGAGCAGTACTTC. Its translation: CASSWPGHGYEQYF. The chain recombines TRBV6-2 or TRBV6-3 with TRBJ2-7; D might be TRBD1 (6 bases). The CDR3 extends over 14 amino acids. CDR1 is MNHEY, CDR2 SVGEGT, per germline. The V end was cut by 4 bases, the J end by 3 bases, with 13 bases between.

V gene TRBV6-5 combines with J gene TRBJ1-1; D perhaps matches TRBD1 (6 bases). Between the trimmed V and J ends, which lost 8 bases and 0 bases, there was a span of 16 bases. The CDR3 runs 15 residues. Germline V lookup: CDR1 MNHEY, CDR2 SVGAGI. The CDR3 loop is CASSLGAGVNTEAFF. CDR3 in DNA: TGTGCCAGCTCCCTAGGGGCAGGGGTGAACACTGAAGCTTTCTTT.